This T cell receptor (beta chain) emerged from a study of blood T cell repertoires in COVID-19. The method was immunoSEQ multiplex PCR; TCRdb's version includes in-frame clones alone and lacks a portion of them. The sample includes around 260,000 clones, about 85% of them seen just once. The germline gives CDR1 MDHEN, CDR2 SYDVKM. This CDR3 spans 15 amino acids. Trimming at V came to 11 bases and at J to 4 bases, leaving 13 bases not matched to a gene. The TCR sequence derives from a man aged 55 to 69 with acute or convalescent COVID-19. This rearrangement joins TRBV28 to TRBJ1-5; TRBD1 aligns across 8 bases. Sequenced material: peripheral blood. In DNA form, the CDR3 reads TGTGCCGTCCTCAGGAAAGGACAGGGTAATCAGCCCCAGCATTTT. It yields the protein CAVLRKGQGNQPQHF.